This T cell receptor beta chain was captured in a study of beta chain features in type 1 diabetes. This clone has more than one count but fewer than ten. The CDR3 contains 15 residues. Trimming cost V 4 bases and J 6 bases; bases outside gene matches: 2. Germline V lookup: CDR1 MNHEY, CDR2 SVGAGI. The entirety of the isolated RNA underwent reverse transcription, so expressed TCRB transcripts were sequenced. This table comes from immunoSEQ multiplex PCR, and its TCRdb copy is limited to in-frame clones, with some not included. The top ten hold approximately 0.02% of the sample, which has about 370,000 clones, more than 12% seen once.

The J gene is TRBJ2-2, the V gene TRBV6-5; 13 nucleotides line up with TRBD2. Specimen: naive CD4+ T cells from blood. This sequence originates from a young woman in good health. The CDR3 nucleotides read TGTGCCAGCAGTTGGACTAGCGGGAGAGCCGGGGAGCTGTTTTTT. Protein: CASSWTSGRAGELFF.